A selection of T cell receptor beta chains follows, all from one sample in a study of blood T cell repertoires in COVID-19. The repertoire was sequenced with immunoSEQ multiplex PCR; TCRdb's copy has only in-frame clones and lacks some. The sample has 190,000 or so clones; about 86% are singletons. The sequenced material came from peripheral blood. The receptors originated from a woman between 18 and 29 years old who had recovered from COVID-19. Each CDR3 is given with its conserved first and last residue. D genes are given only for firm matches. Only part of the rows carry a size: once, few, many, or a class if the clone is expanded.

TRBJ2-6,TRBV7-9,NA,TRBD1,CASSAQDRAPGANVLTF,TGTGCCAGCAGCGCCCAGGACAGGGCGCCGGGGGCCAACGTCCTGACTTTC
TRBJ2-3,TRBV9,NA,TRBD2,CASSELPGLAGRGDTQYF,TGTGCCAGCAGCGAACTCCCGGGACTAGCGGGGAGGGGGGATACGCAGTATTTT
TRBJ1-5,TRBV7-8,NA,NA,CASSLEWAGSNQPQHF,TGTGCCAGCAGCTTAGAGTGGGCAGGGAGCAATCAGCCCCAGCATTTT
TRBJ2-7,TRBV6-2/TRBV6-3,NA,TRBD1,CASSYGDRGNYEQYF,TGTGCCAGCAGTTACGGGGACAGGGGTAACTACGAGCAGTACTTC
TRBJ2-7,TRBV6-5,NA,NA,CASGDNSYEQYF,TGTGCCAGCGGGGACAACTCCTACGAGCAGTACTTC
TRBJ1-6,TRBV5-1,NA,NA,CASSLAGGRFGSPLHF,TGCGCCAGCAGCTTGGCGGGAGGGCGTTTTGGTTCACCCCTCCACTTT
TRBJ1-4,TRBV19,NA,NA,CASSSTEATNEKLFF,TGTGCCAGTAGTTCCACAGAAGCAACTAATGAAAAACTGTTTTTT
TRBJ2-1,TRBV7-3,once,NA,CASSLGGGMNEQFF,TGTGCCAGCAGCTTGGGGGGTGGCATGAATGAGCAGTTCTTC
TRBJ2-1,TRBV4-3,NA,TRBD2,CASSQDLPSGSNYEQFF,TGCGCCAGCAGCCAAGATCTCCCTAGCGGGAGCAACTATGAGCAGTTCTTC
TRBJ2-6,TRBV29-1,NA,NA,CSVDQGSSGANVLTF,TGCAGCGTTGACCAGGGATCCTCTGGGGCCAACGTCCTGACTTTC
TRBJ2-1,TRBV7-7,NA,NA,CASSHSRGNEQFF,TGTGCCAGCAGCCATAGTCGAGGCAATGAGCAGTTCTTC
TRBJ1-1,TRBV5-6,NA,NA,CASSLTGTAEAFF,TGTGCCAGCAGCTTGACAGGAACAGCCGAAGCTTTCTTT
TRBJ2-5,TRBV11-2,NA,NA,CASSLPRYQETQYF,TGTGCCAGCAGCTTACCCAGGTACCAAGAGACCCAGTACTTC
TRBJ1-1,TRBV4-1,NA,TRBD1,CASSQQTGITEAFF,TGCGCCAGCAGCCAACAGACAGGGATTACTGAAGCTTTCTTT
TRBJ2-5,TRBV3-1/TRBV3-2,NA,TRBD2,CASSLLGGSGGRETQYF,TGTGCCAGCAGCCTCCTCGGGGGTAGCGGGGGGAGAGAGACCCAGTACTTC
TRBJ1-1,TRBV4-1,NA,NA,CASSQGGRVVTRFVLNTEAFF,TGCGCCAGCAGCCAAGGGGGCAGGGTCGTCACCAGGTTCGTGTTGAACACTGAAGCTTTCTTT
TRBJ1-4,TRBV4-3,NA,NA,CASSQDRAGVTNEKLFF,TGCGCCAGCAGCCAAGATCGGGCAGGGGTAACTAATGAAAAACTGTTTTTT
TRBJ1-5,TRBV2,NA,NA,CASTIRGVSNQPQHF,TGTGCCAGCACTATCAGGGGCGTTTCCAATCAGCCCCAGCATTTT
TRBJ1-5,TRBV27,NA,NA,CASSVQGSNQPQHF,TGTGCCAGCAGTGTACAGGGTAGCAATCAGCCCCAGCATTTT
TRBJ1-4,TRBV27,medium-sized,NA,CASSFWGQGEKLFF,TGTGCCAGCAGTTTCTGGGGGCAGGGCGAAAAACTGTTTTTT
TRBJ1-4,TRBV9,NA,TRBD1,CASSSHDRGNEKLFF,TGTGCCAGCAGCTCACACGACAGGGGAAATGAAAAACTGTTTTTT
TRBJ1-5,TRBV7-9,NA,TRBD1,CASSLTGTGSNQPQHF,TGTGCCAGCAGCTTAACCGGGACAGGTAGCAATCAGCCCCAGCATTTT
TRBJ2-2,TRBV30,NA,NA,CACPPPGLGVNTGELFF,TGTGCCTGCCCCCCCCCGGGACTTGGGGTGAACACCGGGGAGCTGTTTTTT
TRBJ2-2,TRBV18,NA,NA,CASSPSAGATGELFF,TGTGCCAGCTCACCATCTGCGGGGGCCACCGGGGAGCTGTTTTTT
TRBJ1-4,TRBV5-5,NA,NA,CASSGTGSTNEKLFF,TGTGCCAGCAGCGGTACAGGGTCTACTAATGAAAAACTGTTTTTT
TRBJ1-2,TRBV21-1,NA,NA,CARYRVKGYTF,TGTGCCAGATACAGGGTTAAGGGCTACACCTTC
TRBJ1-2,TRBV7-2,once,TRBD1,CASSTNRGDYGYTF,TGTGCCAGCAGCACTAACAGGGGCGACTATGGCTACACCTTC
TRBJ1-5,TRBV30,NA,TRBD1,CAWSTGVDQPQHF,TGTGCCTGGAGTACAGGGGTAGATCAGCCCCAGCATTTT
TRBJ1-1,TRBV5-1,NA,TRBD1,CASSLTGTGNTEAFF,TGCGCCAGCAGCTTAACCGGGACAGGGAACACTGAAGCTTTCTTT
TRBJ2-5,TRBV9,NA,NA,CASSVSLQETQYF,TGTGCCAGCAGCGTGAGCCTCCAAGAGACCCAGTACTTC
TRBJ2-7,TRBV7-8,NA,NA,CASSQTRGAESYEQYF,TGTGCCAGCAGCCAGACCCGGGGGGCTGAATCCTACGAGCAGTACTTC
TRBJ2-1,TRBV13,NA,TRBD2,CASSPIIVGGYEQFF,TGTGCCAGCAGCCCGATTATTGTCGGGGGGTATGAGCAGTTCTTC